Below are 12 T cell receptor beta chains sequenced from a single sample in a study of CD8+ T cells in alopecia areata. In each case, RNA was isolated and then reverse transcribed into cDNA as the sequencing template. Only in-frame clones appear in the TCRdb table, and some are missing; sequencing was by immunoSEQ multiplex PCR. The sample has 90,000 to 130,000 clones, none seen only once. Sample: lesional skin. These receptors were obtained from a C3H/HeJ mouse with alopecia areata. Mouse strain MHC haplotype: H2-k.

This clone was seen only a few times. Mouse gene names and germline throughout. The read comes to an end 4 residues before the CDR3 does, leaving the germline J gene to fill in the end. The chain joins TRBV13-3 to TRBJ2-3; 8 bases line up with TRBD2. The V gene's germline CDR1 is NNHDY and CDR2 SYVADS. V lost 3 bases and J lost 0; bases outside the gene matches: 6. The CDR3 is 16 amino acids. This chain's CDR3 is CASSGRDWTSAETLYF. The CDR3 bases that were read are TGTGCCAGCAGTGGCCGGGACTGGACTAGTGCAGAA.

The table lists this clone with a few counts. The gene names here belong to mouse. The missing CDR3 end, 4 residues past where the read stops, is filled in from the germline J gene. The chain is built from TRBV13-2 and TRBJ2-2, with TRBD1 matching 8 bases. This CDR3 is 15 amino acids long. Germline values: CDR1 NNHNN, CDR2 SYGAGS (reference sequence). Germline trimming cut 2 bases from V and 4 bases from J; bases unmatched to any gene: 4. The DNA read from the CDR3 is TGTGCCAGCGGTGAAAGGACAGGGCTCACCGGG. Protein: CASGERTGLTG. The whole CDR3 protein is CASGERTGLTGQLYF.

This clone was seen a few times. Gene names and germline refer to mouse. Read data end 4 residues before the CDR3 end; the end is taken from the germline J gene. J is TRBJ1-4 and V is TRBV13-2, with a weak D call TRBD1 (6 bases). V lost 2 bases, J lost 0 bases, and 8 bases lay in between. CDR1 NNHNN and CDR2 SYGAGS come from the germline V gene (reference sequence). This CDR3 is built from 15 residues. CDR3 protein: CASGEDRFSNERLFF. CDR3 DNA, as far as it was read: TGTGCCAGCGGTGAGGACAGATTTTCCAACGAA.

This clone was recorded a few times. The genes are named according to mouse. The read terminates 4 residues ahead of where the CDR3 ends, so the germline J gene completes it. The chain joins TRBV13-3 to TRBJ1-4, with a possible D match to TRBD1 (6 bases). This CDR3 is 15 amino acids long. Germline values: CDR1 NNHDY, CDR2 SYVADS. Between the trimmed V and J ends, which lost 0 bases and 2 bases, there was a span of 8 bases. The CDR3 region is CASSDETGSNERLFF. Partial CDR3 DNA: TGTGCCAGCAGTGATGAGACAGGATCCAACGAA.

A few counts support this clone. Gene names are mouse gene names. The CDR3 end lies 4 residues beyond the end of the read and is filled in from the germline J gene. The same CDR3 arises from other DNA sequences in this sample as well. This chain joins TRBV13-3 and TRBJ2-3, with D perhaps matching TRBD1 (5 bases). This CDR3 has 15 residues. In germline, CDR1 is NNHDY, CDR2 SYVADS. Trimming stripped 1 base from V and 0 bases from J, with 9 bases between. The CDR3 DNA, read in part, is TGTGCCAGCAGTGATAGCCAGGGTAGTGCAGAA. It is translated as CASSDSQGSAE. Given in full, the CDR3 is CASSDSQGSAETLYF.

With regard to this clone: Gene names refer to mouse genes. The CDR3 goes on 4 residues after the read ends, and that part is filled in from the germline J gene. The chain combines TRBV19 with TRBJ2-1, with TRBD2 matching 12 bases. V gave up 5 bases and J gave up 4 bases; unmatched junction bases: 7. CDR3 length: 16 residues. From germline, CDR1 is FNHDT and CDR2 SITEND (reference sequence). The CDR3 bases that were read are TGTGCCAGCAGCCTCGACTGGGGGGGCGCTTATGCT. This translates into CASSLDWGGAYA. From start to end, the CDR3 is CASSLDWGGAYAEQFF. The full variable domain, completed using reference TRBV19 and TRBJ2-1, is GGIITQTPKFLIGQEGQKLTLKCQQNFNHDTMYWYRQDSGKGLRLIYYSITENDLQKGDLSEGYDASREKKSSFSLTVTSAQKNEMAVFLCASSLDWGGAYAEQFFGPGTRLTVL.

This clone was observed a handful of times. Gene names follow the mouse nomenclature. The missing CDR3 end, 4 residues past where the read stops, is filled in from the germline J gene. This chain joins TRBV13-3 and TRBJ2-2; 7 bases map to TRBD1. Germline CDR1 and CDR2: NNHDY and SYVADS. The CDR3 consists of 16 residues. V lost 5 bases and J lost 1; bases outside the gene matches: 8. The sequenced CDR3 bases are TGTGCCAGCAGCGTCGGGACAGAAATAAACACCGGG. Protein: CASSVGTEINTG. The whole CDR3 sequence reads CASSVGTEINTGQLYF.

Worth noting for this clone: The gene names given are mouse names. The CDR3 goes on 4 residues after the read ends, and that part is filled in from the germline J gene. The chain carries TRBV31 and TRBJ2-3, with a tentative D call TRBD2 (6 bases). This CDR3 region has 16 residues. The V and J ends lost 0 bases and 0 bases respectively, with 13 bases between them. Germline loops: CDR1 GKSSPN, CDR2 SITVG. Partial CDR3 DNA: TGTGCCTGGAGTCTTGGGCGGGACTACAGTGCAGAA. As protein: CAWSLGRDYSAE. The complete CDR3 reads CAWSLGRDYSAETLYF.

This clone has just a few counts. Genes here carry mouse names. The read falls 4 residues short of the CDR3 end, and the missing part is taken from the germline J gene. The V gene is TRBV13-1, the J gene TRBJ2-1; a weak D match, TRBD1 (6 bases). The V gene lost 3 bases and the J gene lost 1 base, with 11 bases spanning the gap. Germline CDR1 and CDR2: NSHNY and SYGAGN. The CDR3 runs to 15 residues. The CDR3 DNA, read in part, is TGTGCCAGCAGTGGGACCGGGACAAACTATGCT. Translation gives CASSGTGTNYA. The entire CDR3 protein is CASSGTGTNYAEQFF.

There are a few counts of this clone. Gene names and germline match the mouse. The read ends 4 residues shy of where the CDR3 ends; the end is completed using the germline J gene. J is TRBJ2-1 and V is TRBV13-3; tentative D call: TRBD1 (7 bases). This CDR3 spans 12 amino acids. Trimming left V 6 bases short and J 5 bases short, with 9 bases between. Looked up from germline, CDR1 is NNHDY and CDR2 is SYVADS. CDR3 region: CASKGADAEQFF. The part of the CDR3 DNA that was read is TGTGCCAGCAAGGGGGCGGATGCT.

For this clone: Here the gene names and germline are mouse. The read is 4 residues too short to cover the CDR3 end, so that end is filled in from the germline J gene. V and J are TRBV13-3 and TRBJ2-5, with 9 nucleotides matching TRBD2. V was pared by 0 bases and J by 0 bases, with 5 bases of the junction left unmatched. The germline V gene has CDR1 NNHDY and CDR2 SYVADS. This CDR3 has 17 amino acids. The CDR3 bases that were read are TGTGCCAGCAGTGATGGGGACTGGGCCTTTAACCAAGAC. It codes for CASSDGDWAFNQD. The CDR3, in full, reads CASSDGDWAFNQDTQYF.

About this clone: Gene names are the mouse ones. Sequencing ends 4 residues short of the CDR3 end; the germline J gene provides the rest. The chain joins TRBV13-3 to TRBJ2-7, with 7 bases lining up with TRBD1. Germline lookup yields CDR1 NNHDY and CDR2 SYVADS. Germline trimming cut 2 bases from V and 3 bases from J; bases unmatched to any gene: 5. The CDR3 length is 14 residues. The CDR3 region is CASSEKGQLYEQYF. The covered CDR3 bases are TGTGCCAGCAGTGAGAAGGGACAGCTCTAT.